This entry lists 8 T cell receptor beta chains sequenced from one sample in a study of technical replicates of blood from several donors. Repertoires were generated with immunoSEQ multiplex PCR, while TCRdb's copy carries only in-frame clones and drops some. Of about 76,000 clones listed, 94% are singletons. Source material: T cells isolated from PBMCs. Source of these receptors: a human donor in good health.

The V call is TRBV19, the J call TRBJ2-7; D not certain. V shed 4 bases and J shed 2 bases, with 6 bases lying between them. This CDR3 region has 12 residues. The germline V gene has CDR1 LNHDA and CDR2 SQIVND (reference sequence). CDR3 sequence (DNA): TGTGCCAGTAGTAGCAGTACCTACGAGCAGTACTTC. Encoded protein: CASSSSTYEQYF.

The gene calls are TRBV7-3 and TRBJ2-7; D not resolved. Looked up from germline, CDR1 is SGHTA and CDR2 is FQGTGA. The CDR3 is 13 amino acids. V lost 1 base, J lost 4 bases, and 8 bases lay in between. The chain's CDR3 is CASSLSPQYEQYF. CDR3 bases: TGTGCCAGCAGCTTAAGCCCCCAGTACGAGCAGTACTTC.

This chain uses TRBV9 with TRBJ2-1, with 11 bases matching TRBD1. The CDR3 length is 15 residues. Germline assignment: CDR1 SGDLS and CDR2 YYNGEE. Losses at the gene ends were 3 bases for V and 8 bases for J; bases not matched to a gene: 7. CDR3 bases: TGTGCCAGCAGCGCTGGACAGGGGGCGGTCGATGAGCAGTTCTTC. It specifies CASSAGQGAVDEQFF.

The V gene is TRBV27, the J gene TRBJ2-1; TRBD2 matches 8 bases. This CDR3 is built from 16 residues. The germline V gene has CDR1 MNHEY and CDR2 SMNVEV (reference sequence). V shed 5 bases, J shed 8 bases, and the junction held 14 bases outside the gene matches. The CDR3 loop reads CASSVPGLGHSDEQFF. CDR3 sequence (DNA): TGTGCCAGCAGTGTACCGGGACTAGGCCATAGCGATGAGCAGTTCTTC.

The rearrangement uses TRBV15 and TRBJ2-7; 7 bases map to TRBD1. CDR1 and CDR2 from the germline V gene are LNHNV and YYDKDF (reference sequence). CDR3 size: 13 residues. The V and J ends lost 5 bases and 5 bases, in that order; junction bases with no gene match: 6. The CDR3 reads CATSLDRAHEQYF. CDR3 in DNA: TGTGCCACCAGCTTAGACAGGGCTCACGAGCAGTACTTC.

V usage is TRBV7-9 and J usage is TRBJ2-7; 7 nucleotides agree with TRBD1. This CDR3 comprises 16 residues. In germline, CDR1 is SEHNR, CDR2 FQNEAQ (reference sequence). With 7 bases clipped from V and 0 bases from J, the junction kept 12 bases outside the gene matches. CDR3 region: CASTIAGGVSSYEQYF. The CDR3, as DNA: TGTGCCAGCACCATAGCAGGGGGTGTTAGCTCCTACGAGCAGTACTTC.

V is TRBV11-3 and J is TRBJ2-3; TRBD1 aligns across 9 bases. The germline gives CDR1 SGHNT, CDR2 YENEEA. The CDR3 totals 14 residues. Trimming at V came to 6 bases and at J to 3 bases, leaving 4 bases not matched to a gene. CDR3 sequence reads: CASRGQGRTDTQYF. The CDR3 DNA sequence: TGTGCCAGCAGAGGACAGGGGAGAACAGATACGCAGTATTTT.

CDR3 nucleotide sequence: TGTGCCAGCAGCGTCCTACAGGGTGTGGGAAAGGAAAAACTGTTTTTT. Translation: CASSVLQGVGKEKLFF. The chain carries TRBV9 and TRBJ1-4, with D tentatively TRBD1 (6 bases). The V end was cut by 2 bases, the J end by 8 bases, with 19 bases between. The CDR3 runs 16 residues. In germline, CDR1 is SGDLS, CDR2 YYNGEE.